Included here is one T cell receptor (beta chain) sequence, with context. Its antigen is undetermined. The sample has other DNA sequences that encode this CDR3 too. The CDR3 is 19 residues long. Per the germline V gene, CDR1 is SGHTA and CDR2 is FQGNSA. V lost 5 bases to trimming and J lost 4 bases, with 24 bases between them. The data originate from a study of T cells after posttransplantation cyclophosphamide. Study outcomes and limitations: Blood and skin or GI T cell repertoires showed limited TRB overlap.

Assay: immunoSEQ multiplex PCR; the TCRdb copy retains only in-frame clones and omits some. The sample gives about 16,000 clones, about 95% of which show up once; around 0.26% is in the top ten. Cells defined as naive were viable CD3+CD4+ or CD3+CD8+ and CCR7+CD45RA+CD45RO-CD95-CD27+CD28+. The related graft donor's blood sample was taken on the day of bone marrow donation. This TCR was recovered from a woman aged 45-65 years in good health and a related stem cell transplant donor. The rearrangement uses TRBV7-2 and TRBJ2-6, with a tentative D call TRBD2 (6 bases). Material: naive CD4+ T cells sorted from blood. DNA of the CDR3: TGTGCCAGCAGCCGTTACACGGGAGAAGGGGTAGCGGGGGCCAACGTCCTGACTTTC. Its protein product is CASSRYTGEGVAGANVLTF.